This T cell receptor beta chain was documented in a study of vaccination effects on CD4 cells after COVID-19. At the level of the study: Two doses of either BNT162b2 or mRNA-1273 were given to each participant. Whole-study findings and limits: Clones that were induced by infection or by vaccine showed marked contraction late after vaccination.

The CDR3 has 15 residues. Trimming removed 2 bases at V and 0 bases at J, with 10 bases between. Germline CDR1 SEHNR, CDR2 FQNEAQ (reference sequence). The data were produced by immunoSEQ multiplex PCR, yet TCRdb's version contains in-frame clones alone and is incomplete. This sample has 50,000 or so clones, with approximately 79% found just once. Sequencing followed a ViraFEST assay step that expanded antigen-specific CD4+ T cells with viral peptide pools. Culture lasted about nine days before CD4+ T cell isolation. Every well housed roughly 2.1 million PBMC, which grew in culture alongside around 10 IU/ml IL-2 and roughly 10 ug/ml peptides. IL-2 medium was substituted for half the medium on days 3 and 7. A note on this clone: Its antigen is not known.

The sequencing here drew on CD4+ T cells from PBMCs cultured with HCoV-229E spike peptides, taken before COVID-19 vaccination. The chain couples TRBV7-9 to TRBJ1-1; D remains ambiguous. The receptor was isolated from a human donor who received a COVID-19 vaccine. The CDR3 DNA sequence: TGTGCCAGCAGCTTAACGGGTCTCATGAACACTGAAGCTTTCTTT. It specifies CASSLTGLMNTEAFF.